This T cell receptor beta chain was sequenced for a study of shared clonotypes between healthy human individuals. Study-wide findings and caveats: Non-shared clonotypes had lower generation probabilities than clonotypes shared by all four sorted-subset donors.

Comment on this clone: As yet, its antigen is unknown.

Profiled with immunoSEQ multiplex PCR; TCRdb holds only in-frame clones, not every one. The sample lists a few million clones; about 94% were seen once. The CDR3 loop spans 18 amino acids. Trimming removed 0 bases at V and 0 bases at J, with 12 bases between. Germline CDR1 is MGHRA and CDR2 is YSYEKL. The gene calls are TRBV4-1 and TRBJ2-6; D may correspond to TRBD1 or TRBD2 (6 bases each). Sequencing was performed on naive CD4+ T cells sorted from blood. Regarding subset: CD45RA+ positively selected. The receptor was derived from a man between 18 and 29 years old in good health. This chain's CDR3 is CASSQDGGLSSGANVLTF. CDR3 coding DNA: TGCGCCAGCAGCCAAGATGGGGGGCTCTCCTCTGGGGCCAACGTCCTGACTTTC.